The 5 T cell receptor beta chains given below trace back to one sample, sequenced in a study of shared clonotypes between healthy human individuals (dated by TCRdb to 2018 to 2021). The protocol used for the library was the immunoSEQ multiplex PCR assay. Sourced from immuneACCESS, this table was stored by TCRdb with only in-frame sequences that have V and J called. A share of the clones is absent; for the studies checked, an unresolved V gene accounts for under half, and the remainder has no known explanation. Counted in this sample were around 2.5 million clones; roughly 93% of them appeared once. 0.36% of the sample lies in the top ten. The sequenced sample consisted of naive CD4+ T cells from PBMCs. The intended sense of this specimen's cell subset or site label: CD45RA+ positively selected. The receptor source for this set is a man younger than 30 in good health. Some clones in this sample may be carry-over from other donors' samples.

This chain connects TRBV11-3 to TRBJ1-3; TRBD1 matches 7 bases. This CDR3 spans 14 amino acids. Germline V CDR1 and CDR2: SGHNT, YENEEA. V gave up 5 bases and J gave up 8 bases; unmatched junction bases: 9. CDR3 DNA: TGTGCCAGCAGCCAAACCGGGACAGTAGACACCATATATTTT. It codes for CASSQTGTVDTIYF. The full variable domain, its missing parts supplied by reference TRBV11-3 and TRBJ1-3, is EAGVVQSPRYKIIEKKQPVAFWCNPISGHNTLYWYLQNLGQGPELLIRYENEEAVDDSQLPKDRFSAERLKGVDSTLKIQPAELGDSAVYLCASSQTGTVDTIYFGEGSWLTVV.

This CDR3 reads CASSSGSGIYGYTF. The CDR3 DNA is TGCGCCAGCAGCTCCGGATCAGGGATCTATGGCTACACCTTC. This sequence joins TRBV5-1 and TRBJ1-2, with D possibly TRBD1 on 5 matching bases. CDR3 length: 14 amino acids. Trimming left V 3 bases short and J 4 bases short, with 13 bases between. Per germline, CDR1 SGHRS and CDR2 YFSETQ. Variable domain in full (rest from reference TRBV5-1 and TRBJ1-2): KAGVTQTPRYLIKTRGQQVTLSCSPISGHRSVSWYQQTPGQGLQFLFEYFSETQRNKGNFPGRFSGRQFSNSRSEMNVSTLELGDSALYLCASSSGSGIYGYTFGSGTRLTVV.

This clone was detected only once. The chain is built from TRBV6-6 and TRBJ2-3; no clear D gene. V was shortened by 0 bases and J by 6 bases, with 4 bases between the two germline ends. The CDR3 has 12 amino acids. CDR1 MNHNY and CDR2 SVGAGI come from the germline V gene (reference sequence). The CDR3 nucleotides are TGTGCCAGCAGTTACTCGTTGGATACGCAGTATTTT. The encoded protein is CASSYSLDTQYF.

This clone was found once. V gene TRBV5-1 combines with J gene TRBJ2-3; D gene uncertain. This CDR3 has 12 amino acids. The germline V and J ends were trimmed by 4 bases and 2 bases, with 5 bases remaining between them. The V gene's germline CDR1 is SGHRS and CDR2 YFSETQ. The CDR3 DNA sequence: TGCGCCAGCAGCAAATCCACAGATACGCAGTATTTT. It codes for CASSKSTDTQYF.

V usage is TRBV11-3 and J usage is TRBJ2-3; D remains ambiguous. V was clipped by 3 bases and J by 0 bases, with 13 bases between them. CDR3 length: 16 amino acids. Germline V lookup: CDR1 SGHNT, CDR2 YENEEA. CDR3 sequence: CASSLGSSPSTDTQYF. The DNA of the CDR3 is TGTGCCAGCAGCTTGGGCAGCAGCCCTAGCACAGATACGCAGTATTTT. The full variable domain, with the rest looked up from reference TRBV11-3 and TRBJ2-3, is EAGVVQSPRYKIIEKKQPVAFWCNPISGHNTLYWYLQNLGQGPELLIRYENEEAVDDSQLPKDRFSAERLKGVDSTLKIQPAELGDSAVYLCASSLGSSPSTDTQYFGPGTRLTVL.